This T cell receptor beta chain was sequenced during a study of CD8+CD57+ T cells in acquired aplastic anemia. CD8+CD57+ cell expansion had been shown by flow cytometry in patients chosen for sequencing. Genomic DNA, serving as template, underwent TCR beta VDJ and CDR3 profiling. TCRdb reanalysed the reads using MiXCR and keeps one entry per CDR3 protein. The table has about 75,000 distinct CDR3 sequences, approximately 70% seen once; the top ten hold roughly 80%. From germline, CDR1 is LNHDA and CDR2 SQIVND (reference sequence). The J segment lost 6 bases and the V segment lost 2 bases, leaving 4 bases of the junction unmatched. This CDR3 comprises 14 residues.

The gene calls are TRBV19 and TRBJ2-5, with 9 positions matching TRBD1. The sequence derives from a human donor with aplastic anemia. Sequenced material: sorted CD4+, CD8+, or CD8+CD57+ T cells (not recorded which) from PBMCs. The CDR3 sequence is CASSISGQGKTQYF. In DNA, the CDR3 is TGTGCCAGTAGTATATCCGGACAGGGGAAGACCCAGTACTTC.